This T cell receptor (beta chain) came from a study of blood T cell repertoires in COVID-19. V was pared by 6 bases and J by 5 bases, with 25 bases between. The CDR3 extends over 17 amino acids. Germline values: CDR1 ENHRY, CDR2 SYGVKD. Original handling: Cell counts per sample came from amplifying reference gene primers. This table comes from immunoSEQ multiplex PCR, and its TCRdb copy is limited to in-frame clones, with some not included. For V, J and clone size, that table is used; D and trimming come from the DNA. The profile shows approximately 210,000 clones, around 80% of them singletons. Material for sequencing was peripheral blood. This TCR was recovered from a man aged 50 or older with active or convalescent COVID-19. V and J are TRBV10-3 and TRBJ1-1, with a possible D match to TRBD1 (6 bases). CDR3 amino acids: CAISSRQVGGWLTEAFF. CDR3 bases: TGTGCCATCAGCTCAAGACAGGTAGGAGGTTGGTTGACTGAAGCTTTCTTT.